The 15 T cell receptor beta chains listed next were all sequenced from one sample in a study of blood T cell repertoires in COVID-19 (dated by TCRdb to about 2020). Libraries were made using the immunoSEQ multiplex PCR assay. TCRdb holds this immuneACCESS table with in-frame rearrangements only. Some clones are missing; in checked studies, unresolved V genes explain under half, and the rest has no known cause. The sample includes almost 200,000 clones, with about 86% observed a single time. The ten biggest clones cover 0.7% to 0.95% of the sample. The sequenced sample consisted of peripheral blood. The receptors were gathered from a woman in her sixties or seventies with acute or convalescent COVID-19.

This clone was observed a single time. In DNA, the CDR3 is TGTGCCAGCAGCATAGTACTAGCCCGGGGCGTCCTGACTTTC. Translated: CASSIVLARGVLTF. The chain recombines TRBV5-6 with TRBJ2-6, with D maybe TRBD2 (6 bases). Per germline, CDR1 SGHDT and CDR2 YYEEEE. This CDR3 comprises 14 residues. The germline V and J ends were trimmed by 4 bases and 12 bases, with 17 bases remaining between them.

The V and J genes are TRBV9 and TRBJ1-1; D perhaps matches TRBD1 (6 bases). Germline loops: CDR1 SGDLS, CDR2 YYNGEE. V lost 0 bases and J 8 bases, leaving 11 bases between the germline ends. The CDR3 totals 13 residues. The CDR3 spells CASSVEEQGEAFF. The CDR3 nucleotides read TGTGCCAGCAGCGTAGAGGAGCAGGGGGAAGCTTTCTTT.

The chain has TRBV28 and TRBJ1-5, with TRBD1 matching over 10 bases. Losses at the gene ends were 3 bases for V and 3 bases for J; bases not matched to a gene: 11. Germline V gene sequence: CDR1 MDHEN, CDR2 SYDVKM. The CDR3 runs 18 residues. The CDR3 spells CASSLGYGGQGLNQPQHF. The CDR3 DNA is TGTGCCAGCAGTTTGGGATACGGGGGACAGGGGCTCAATCAGCCCCAGCATTTT.

The genes are TRBV10-2 and TRBJ1-2; D remains ambiguous. This CDR3 region has 14 residues. V was trimmed by 3 bases and J by 5 bases, leaving 13 bases between them. CDR1 and CDR2 (germline): WSHSY, SAAADI. DNA of the CDR3: TGCGCCAGCAGTGACTTGGGCCGCTCATATGGCTACACCTTC. Its translation: CASSDLGRSYGYTF.

The rearrangement links TRBV12-3 or TRBV12-4 to TRBJ1-5, with a weak D call TRBD1 (5 bases). The germline V and J ends were trimmed by 6 bases and 9 bases, with 12 bases remaining between them. The CDR3 loop spans 12 amino acids. CDR3 coding DNA: TGTGCCAGCAGCCTCATCGGGGGGCCCCAGCATTTT. Amino acids: CASSLIGGPQHF.

The chain couples TRBV6-5 to TRBJ1-4, with 10 bases aligning to TRBD1. The CDR3 has 15 amino acids. V shed 7 bases and J 8 bases; nucleotides not matched to a gene: 10. In germline, CDR1 is MNHEY, CDR2 SVGAGI. The CDR3 loop reads CASTNRDRGPEKLFF. The DNA for the CDR3 is TGTGCCAGCACTAACCGGGACAGGGGACCGGAAAAACTGTTTTTT.

V is TRBV19 and J is TRBJ1-1, with D possibly TRBD1 on 5 matching bases. Trimming shortened V by 4 bases and J by 4 bases, and 10 bases separated the two germline ends. Germline V gene data show CDR1 as LNHDA and CDR2 as SQIVND (reference sequence). The CDR3 spans 13 residues. The DNA of the CDR3 is TGTGCCAGTAGTACCGACAGATCCACTGAAGCTTTCTTT. Its translation is CASSTDRSTEAFF. The full variable domain, in which reference TRBV19 and TRBJ1-1 provide the parts outside the CDR3, is DGGITQSPKYLFRKEGQNVTLSCEQNLNHDAMYWYRQDPGQGLRLIYYSQIVNDFQKGDIAEGYSVSREKKESFPLTVTSAQKNPTAFYLCASSTDRSTEAFFGQGTRLTVV.

This sequence joins TRBV5-4 and TRBJ2-4; 7 bases are shared with TRBD1. This CDR3 comprises 16 residues. CDR1 is SGHNT, CDR2 YYREEE, per germline (reference sequence). V was clipped by 3 bases and J by 0 bases; unmatched bases: 6. CDR3 sequence reads: CASSWGTDLAKNIQYF. The CDR3 DNA is TGTGCCAGCAGCTGGGGGACAGACCTAGCCAAAAACATTCAGTACTTC.

The J gene is TRBJ2-1, the V gene TRBV7-2; 10 nucleotides match TRBD1. This CDR3 comprises 15 residues. Trimming cost V 2 bases and J 7 bases; bases outside gene matches: 5. Per the germline V gene, CDR1 is SGHTA and CDR2 is FQGNSA. For the CDR3, the DNA is TGTGCCAGCAGCTTACTTCGGACAGGGGGAAATGAGCAGTTCTTC. Amino acids: CASSLLRTGGNEQFF.

The chain joins TRBV5-1 to TRBJ1-4; D gene uncertain. The length of the CDR3 is 14 residues. V gave up 3 bases and J gave up 8 bases, with 14 bases separating them. The V gene's germline CDR1 is SGHRS and CDR2 YFSETQ. The CDR3 spells CASSYSGGGEKLFF. The CDR3 nucleotides are TGCGCCAGCAGCTACTCGGGTGGTGGGGAAAAACTGTTTTTT.

This clone occurred once. The chain employs TRBV5-1 and TRBJ1-6; D is unclear. The V gene's germline CDR1 is SGHRS and CDR2 YFSETQ. V lost 4 bases to trimming and J lost 11 bases, with 19 bases between them. This CDR3 spans 15 amino acids. CDR3 region: CASSLVGGIETPLHF. The CDR3 region has the DNA TGCGCCAGCAGCCTCGTTGGAGGGATCGAGACACCCCTCCACTTT.

This sequence joins TRBV5-4 and TRBJ1-2; the match to TRBD1 covers 7 bases. Germline trimming cut 5 bases from V and 4 bases from J; bases unmatched to any gene: 5. Per germline, CDR1 SGHNT and CDR2 YYREEE (reference sequence). The CDR3 has 13 residues. The CDR3 protein is CASSPRGTYGYTF. For the CDR3, the DNA is TGTGCCAGCAGTCCCAGGGGGACCTATGGCTACACCTTC.

The gene calls are TRBV27 and TRBJ2-3, with D possibly matching TRBD2 (7 bases). The CDR3 is 16 residues long. CDR1 is MNHEY and CDR2 is SMNVEV in the germline V gene (reference sequence). V lost 4 bases and J lost 1, with 15 bases in between. CDR3 in DNA: TGTGCCAGCAGTTACGAGGGGGGGCCGGGCACAGATACGCAGTATTTT. This translates into CASSYEGGPGTDTQYF.

The CDR3 here is CATSDNQETQYF. CDR3 nucleotides: TGTGCCACTTCGGACAATCAAGAGACCCAGTACTTC. The chain links TRBV19 to TRBJ2-5; tentatively, D is TRBD1 (5 bases). Trimming pared 10 bases from V and 2 bases from J, leaving 11 bases between. Germline loops: CDR1 LNHDA, CDR2 SQIVND (reference sequence). This CDR3 comprises 12 residues.

V is TRBV27 and J is TRBJ2-3; no definite D call. Germline assignment: CDR1 MNHEY and CDR2 SMNVEV (reference sequence). The CDR3 has 15 residues. The V gene lost 7 bases and the J gene lost 5 bases, with 19 bases spanning the gap. CDR3 amino acids: CASKIRRWSGDTQYF. Written as DNA, the CDR3 is TGTGCCAGCAAAATTCGTCGGTGGAGTGGAGATACGCAGTATTTT.